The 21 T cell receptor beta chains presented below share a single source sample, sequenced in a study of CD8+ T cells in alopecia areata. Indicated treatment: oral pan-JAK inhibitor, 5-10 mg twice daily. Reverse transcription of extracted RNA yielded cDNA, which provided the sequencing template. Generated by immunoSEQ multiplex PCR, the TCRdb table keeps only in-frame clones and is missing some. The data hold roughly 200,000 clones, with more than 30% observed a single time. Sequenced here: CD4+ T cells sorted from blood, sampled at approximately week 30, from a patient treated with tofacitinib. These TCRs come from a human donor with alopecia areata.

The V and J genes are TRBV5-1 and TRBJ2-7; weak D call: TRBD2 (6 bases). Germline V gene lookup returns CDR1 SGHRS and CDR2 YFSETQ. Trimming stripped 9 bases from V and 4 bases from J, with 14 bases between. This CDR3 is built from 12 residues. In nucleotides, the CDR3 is TGCGCCATCCGTTGGAGGGGATACGAGCAGTACTTC. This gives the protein CAIRWRGYEQYF.

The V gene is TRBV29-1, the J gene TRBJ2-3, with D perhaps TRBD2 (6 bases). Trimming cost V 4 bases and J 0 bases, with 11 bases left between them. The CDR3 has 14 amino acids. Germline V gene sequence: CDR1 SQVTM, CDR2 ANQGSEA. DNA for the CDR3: TGCAGCGTTGGGGGGAGGATTAGCACAGATACGCAGTATTTT. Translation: CSVGGRISTDTQYF.

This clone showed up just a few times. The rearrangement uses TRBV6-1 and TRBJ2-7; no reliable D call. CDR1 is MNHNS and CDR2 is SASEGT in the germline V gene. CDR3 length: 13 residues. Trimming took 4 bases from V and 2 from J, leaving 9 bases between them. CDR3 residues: CASSAAPAYEQYF. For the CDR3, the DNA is TGTGCCAGCAGTGCGGCCCCAGCCTACGAGCAGTACTTC.

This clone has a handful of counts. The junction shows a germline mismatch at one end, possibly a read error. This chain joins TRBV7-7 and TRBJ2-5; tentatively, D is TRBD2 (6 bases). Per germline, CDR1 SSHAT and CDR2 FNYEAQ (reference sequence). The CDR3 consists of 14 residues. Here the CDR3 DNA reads TGTGCTAGCAGCCCCGCCGGGACTTCTGAGACCCAGTACTTC. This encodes CASSPAGTSETQYF.

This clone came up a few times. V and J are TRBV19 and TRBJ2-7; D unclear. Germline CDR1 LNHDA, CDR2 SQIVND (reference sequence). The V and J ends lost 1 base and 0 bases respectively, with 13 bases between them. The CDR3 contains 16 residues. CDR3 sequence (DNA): TGTGCCAGTAGTATAGGTCCTTCCTACCTCTCCTACGAGCAGTACTTC. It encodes CASSIGPSYLSYEQYF.

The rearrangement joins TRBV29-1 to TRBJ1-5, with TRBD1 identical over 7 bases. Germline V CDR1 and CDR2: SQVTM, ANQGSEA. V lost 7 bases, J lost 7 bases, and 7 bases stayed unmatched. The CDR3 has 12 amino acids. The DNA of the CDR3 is TGCAGCGGTTCTACAGGGGACCAGCCCCAGCATTTT. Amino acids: CSGSTGDQPQHF.

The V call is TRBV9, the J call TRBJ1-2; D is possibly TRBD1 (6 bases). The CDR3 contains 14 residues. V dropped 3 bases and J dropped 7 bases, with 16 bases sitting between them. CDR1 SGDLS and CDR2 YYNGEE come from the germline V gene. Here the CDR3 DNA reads TGTGCCAGCAGCGGAACCTCCGGGGGCTTTGGCTACACCTTC. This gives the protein CASSGTSGGFGYTF.

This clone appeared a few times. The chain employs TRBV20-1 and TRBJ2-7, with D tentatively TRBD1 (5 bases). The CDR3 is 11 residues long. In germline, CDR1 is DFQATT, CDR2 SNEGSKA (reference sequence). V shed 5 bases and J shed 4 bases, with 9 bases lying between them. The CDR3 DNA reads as TGCAGTGCTCGCAGGGCGTACGAGCAGTACTTC. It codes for CSARRAYEQYF.

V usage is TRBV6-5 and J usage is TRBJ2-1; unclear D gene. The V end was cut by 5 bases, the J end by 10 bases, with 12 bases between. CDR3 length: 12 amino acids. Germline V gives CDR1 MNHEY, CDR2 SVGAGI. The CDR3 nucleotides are TGTGCCAGCAGTACCCTAGTGGGCGAGCAGTTCTTC. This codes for CASSTLVGEQFF.

The chain's CDR3 is CASSLLAGGLKTDTQYF. In DNA, the CDR3 is TGTGCCAGCAGCTTACTAGCGGGGGGGCTTAAGACAGATACGCAGTATTTT. This chain uses TRBV7-2 with TRBJ2-3, with TRBD2 identical over 12 bases. The trim removed 2 bases at V and 3 bases at J, leaving 6 bases unmatched. CDR3 length equals 17 residues. Germline-derived CDR1 and CDR2 are SGHTA and FQGNSA.

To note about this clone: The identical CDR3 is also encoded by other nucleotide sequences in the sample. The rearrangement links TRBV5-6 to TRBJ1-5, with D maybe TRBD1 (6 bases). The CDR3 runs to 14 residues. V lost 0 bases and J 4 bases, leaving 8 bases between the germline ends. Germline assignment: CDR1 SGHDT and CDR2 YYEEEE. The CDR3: CASSLGQVNQPQHF. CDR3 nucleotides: TGTGCCAGCAGCTTGGGACAGGTTAATCAGCCCCAGCATTTT.

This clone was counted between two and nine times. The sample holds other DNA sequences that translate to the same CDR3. The CDR3 loop is CASSLPGPQETQYF. In nucleotides, the CDR3 is TGCGCCAGCAGCCTACCGGGTCCTCAAGAGACCCAGTACTTC. The chain has TRBV5-1 and TRBJ2-5; no definite D call. The CDR3 is 14 residues long. Trimming stripped 4 bases from V and 2 bases from J, with 12 bases between. Looked up from germline, CDR1 is SGHRS and CDR2 is YFSETQ.

The chain's CDR3 is CASSRDGQALYNEQFF. DNA of the CDR3: TGTGCCAGTAGTAGGGATGGGCAGGCTCTCTACAATGAGCAGTTCTTC. The V call is TRBV19, the J call TRBJ2-1; no definite D call. The CDR3 is made up of 16 amino acids. The germline CDR1 and CDR2 sequences are LNHDA and SQIVND (reference sequence). The germline V and J ends were trimmed by 4 bases and 3 bases, with 16 bases remaining between them.

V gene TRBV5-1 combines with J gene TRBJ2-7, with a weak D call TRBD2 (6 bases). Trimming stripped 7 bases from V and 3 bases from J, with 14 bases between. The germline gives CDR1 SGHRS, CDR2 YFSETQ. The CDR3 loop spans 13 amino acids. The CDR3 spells CASRGGLSYEQYF. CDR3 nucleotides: TGCGCCAGCCGGGGAGGACTAAGCTACGAGCAGTACTTC.

The CDR3 DNA follows: TGTGCCAGCAGCCAAGGAGGCATCACCGCCACAGATACGCAGTATTTT. Translating it yields CASSQGGITATDTQYF. V and J are TRBV4-2 and TRBJ2-3; D remains ambiguous. V lost 1 base and J lost 2, with 13 bases in between. CDR3 length: 16 residues. From germline, CDR1 is LGHNA and CDR2 YNFKEQ.

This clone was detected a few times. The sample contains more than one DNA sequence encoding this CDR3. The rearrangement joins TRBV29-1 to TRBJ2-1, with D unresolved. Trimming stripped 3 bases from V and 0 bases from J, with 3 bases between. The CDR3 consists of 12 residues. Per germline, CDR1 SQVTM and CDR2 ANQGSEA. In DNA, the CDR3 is TGCAGCGTTGACAGCTCCTACAATGAGCAGTTCTTC. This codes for CSVDSSYNEQFF.

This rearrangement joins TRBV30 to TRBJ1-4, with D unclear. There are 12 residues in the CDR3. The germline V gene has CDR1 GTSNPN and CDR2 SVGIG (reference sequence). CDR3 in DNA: TGTGCAACCACGGAGGCCTCTCGGAAACTGTTTTTT. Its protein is CATTEASRKLFF.

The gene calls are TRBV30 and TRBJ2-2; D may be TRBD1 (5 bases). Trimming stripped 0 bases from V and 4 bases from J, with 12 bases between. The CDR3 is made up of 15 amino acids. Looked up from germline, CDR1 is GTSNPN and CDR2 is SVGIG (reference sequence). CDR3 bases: TGTGCCTGGAGTGTACCTCGGACAATCACCGGGGAGCTGTTTTTT. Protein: CAWSVPRTITGELFF. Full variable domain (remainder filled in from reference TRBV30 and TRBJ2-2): SQTIHQWPATLVQPVGSPLSLECTVEGTSNPNLYWYRQAAGRGLQLLFYSVGIGQISSEVPQNLSASRPQDRQFILSSKKLLLSDSGFYLCAWSVPRTITGELFFGEGSRLTVL.

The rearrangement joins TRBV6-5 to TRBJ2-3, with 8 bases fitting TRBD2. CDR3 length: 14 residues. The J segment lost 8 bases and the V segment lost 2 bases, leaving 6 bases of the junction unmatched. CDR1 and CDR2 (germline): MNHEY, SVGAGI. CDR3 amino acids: CASSYTGGPGTQYF. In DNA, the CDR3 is TGTGCCAGCAGTTACACGGGAGGGCCCGGTACGCAGTATTTT.

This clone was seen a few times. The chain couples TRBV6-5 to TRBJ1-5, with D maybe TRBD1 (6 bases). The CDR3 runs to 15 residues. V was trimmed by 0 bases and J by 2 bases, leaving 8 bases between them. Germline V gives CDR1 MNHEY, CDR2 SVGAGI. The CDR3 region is CASSYSPGGNQPQHF. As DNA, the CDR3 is TGTGCCAGCAGTTACTCCCCAGGGGGCAATCAGCCCCAGCATTTT.

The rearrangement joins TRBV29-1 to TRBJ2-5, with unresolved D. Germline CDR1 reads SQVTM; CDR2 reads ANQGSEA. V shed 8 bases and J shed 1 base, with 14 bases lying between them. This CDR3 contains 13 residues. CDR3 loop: CSLNGNGQETQYF. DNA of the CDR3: TGCAGCCTCAATGGGAACGGCCAAGAGACCCAGTACTTC. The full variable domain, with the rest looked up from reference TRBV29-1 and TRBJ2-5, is SAVISQKPSRDICQRGTSLTIQCQVDSQVTMMFWYRQQPGQSLTLIATANQGSEATYESGFVIDKFPISRPNLTFSTLTVSNMSPEDSSIYLCSLNGNGQETQYFGPGTRLLVL.